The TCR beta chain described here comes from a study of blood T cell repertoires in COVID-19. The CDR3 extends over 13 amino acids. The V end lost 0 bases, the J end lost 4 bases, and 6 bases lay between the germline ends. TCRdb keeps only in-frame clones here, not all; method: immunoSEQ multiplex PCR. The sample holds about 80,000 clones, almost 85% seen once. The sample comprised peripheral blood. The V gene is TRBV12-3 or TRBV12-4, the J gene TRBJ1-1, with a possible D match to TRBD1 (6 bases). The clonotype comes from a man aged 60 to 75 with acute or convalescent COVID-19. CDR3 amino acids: CASSLAGGTEAFF. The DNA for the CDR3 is TGTGCCAGCAGTTTAGCAGGGGGCACTGAAGCTTTCTTT.